This TCR beta chain was documented in a study of blood T cell repertoires in COVID-19. Overall study: Sample material is recorded as cDNA or gDNA derived from T cells, B-cell-depleted T cells, or PBMCs.

Germline CDR1 is MDHEN and CDR2 is SYDVKM. CDR3 length: 14 residues. V gave up 5 bases and J gave up 5 bases; unmatched junction bases: 5. Clones were sequenced by immunoSEQ multiplex PCR, and TCRdb holds only the in-frame ones, with some missing. The sample records roughly 120,000 clones, 85% being singletons. Of note for this clone: Other DNA variants within this sample encode the same CDR3.

The sequence came from a woman aged 80 or older with COVID-19, enrolled during active disease. Source material: peripheral blood. The rearrangement links TRBV28 to TRBJ1-1, with 10 nucleotides matching TRBD1. CDR3 coding DNA: TGTGCCAGCAGTCGACAGGGGGCTAATACTGAAGCTTTCTTT. Protein: CASSRQGANTEAFF.